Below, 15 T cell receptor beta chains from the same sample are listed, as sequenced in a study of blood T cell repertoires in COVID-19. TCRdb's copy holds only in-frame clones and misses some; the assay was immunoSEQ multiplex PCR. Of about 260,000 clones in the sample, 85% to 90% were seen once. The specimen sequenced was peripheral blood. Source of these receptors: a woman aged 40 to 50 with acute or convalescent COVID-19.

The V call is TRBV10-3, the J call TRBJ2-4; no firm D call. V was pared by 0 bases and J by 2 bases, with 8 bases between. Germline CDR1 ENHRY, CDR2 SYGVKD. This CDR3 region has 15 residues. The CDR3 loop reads CAISESIQPKNIQYF. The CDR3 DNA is TGTGCCATCAGTGAGTCGATACAACCCAAAAACATTCAGTACTTC.

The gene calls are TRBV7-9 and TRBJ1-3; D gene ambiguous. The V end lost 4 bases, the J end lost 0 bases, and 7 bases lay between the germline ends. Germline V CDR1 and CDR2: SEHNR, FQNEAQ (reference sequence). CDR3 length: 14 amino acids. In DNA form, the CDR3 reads TGTGCCAGCAGCTCGGGGTCCTCTGGAAACACCATATATTTT. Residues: CASSSGSSGNTIYF.

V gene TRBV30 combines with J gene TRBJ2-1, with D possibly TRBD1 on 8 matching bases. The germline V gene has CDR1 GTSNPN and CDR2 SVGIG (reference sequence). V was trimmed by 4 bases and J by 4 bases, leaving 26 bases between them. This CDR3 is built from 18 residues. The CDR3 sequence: CAWTGGGGPRRSYNEQFF. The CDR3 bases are TGTGCCTGGACAGGGGGCGGGGGACCTAGACGGTCGTACAATGAGCAGTTCTTC.

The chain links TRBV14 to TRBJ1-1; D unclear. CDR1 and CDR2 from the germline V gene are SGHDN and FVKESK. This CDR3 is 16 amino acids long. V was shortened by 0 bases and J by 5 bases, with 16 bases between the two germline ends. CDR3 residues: CASSQDGDFRRTEAFF. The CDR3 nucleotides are TGTGCCAGCAGCCAAGATGGAGACTTCAGAAGAACTGAAGCTTTCTTT.

The CDR3 is CASSTLGGANGQYGYTF. The CDR3 DNA reads TGTGCCAGCAGCACCCTTGGGGGGGCCAACGGTCAATATGGCTACACCTTC. The genes are TRBV5-5 and TRBJ1-2; D is perhaps TRBD1 (6 bases). CDR1 and CDR2 from the germline V gene are SGHKS and YYEKEE (reference sequence). CDR3 length equals 17 residues. V dropped 4 bases and J dropped 5 bases, with 24 bases sitting between them.

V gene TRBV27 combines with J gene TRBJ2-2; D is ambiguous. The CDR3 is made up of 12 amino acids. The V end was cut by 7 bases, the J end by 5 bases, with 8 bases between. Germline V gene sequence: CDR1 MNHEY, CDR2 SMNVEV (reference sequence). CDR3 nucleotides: TGTGCCAGCACATACAGAACCGGGGAGCTGTTTTTT. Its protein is CASTYRTGELFF.

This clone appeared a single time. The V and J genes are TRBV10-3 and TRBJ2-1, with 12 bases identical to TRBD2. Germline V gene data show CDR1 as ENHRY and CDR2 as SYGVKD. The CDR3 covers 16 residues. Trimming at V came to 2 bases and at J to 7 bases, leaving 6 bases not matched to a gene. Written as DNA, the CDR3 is TGTGCCATCAGTGAGAGTGGACTAGCGGGGCTAAATGAGCAGTTCTTC. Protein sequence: CAISESGLAGLNEQFF.

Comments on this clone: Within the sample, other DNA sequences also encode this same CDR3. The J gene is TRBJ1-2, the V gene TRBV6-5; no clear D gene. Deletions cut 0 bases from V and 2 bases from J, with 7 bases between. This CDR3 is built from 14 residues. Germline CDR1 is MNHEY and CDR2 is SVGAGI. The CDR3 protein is CASSYSTGNYGYTF. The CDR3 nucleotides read TGTGCCAGCAGTTACTCGACCGGGAACTATGGCTACACCTTC.

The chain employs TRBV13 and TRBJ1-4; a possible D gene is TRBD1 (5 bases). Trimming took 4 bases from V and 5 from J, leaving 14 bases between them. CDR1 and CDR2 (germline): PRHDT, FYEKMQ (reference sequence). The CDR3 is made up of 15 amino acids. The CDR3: CASSSGTGPNEKLFF. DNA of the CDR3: TGTGCCAGCAGCTCTGGGACTGGCCCCAATGAAAAACTGTTTTTT.

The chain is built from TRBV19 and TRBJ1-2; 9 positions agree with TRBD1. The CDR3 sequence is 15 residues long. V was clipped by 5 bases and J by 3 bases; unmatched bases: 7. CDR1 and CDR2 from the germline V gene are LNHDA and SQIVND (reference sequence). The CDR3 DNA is TGTGCCAGTAGTCTCGACAGGGGGGGCCACTATGGCTACACCTTC. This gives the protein CASSLDRGGHYGYTF.

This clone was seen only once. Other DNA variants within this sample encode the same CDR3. CDR3 bases: TGTGCCAGCAGCCAGGGTAGGGGGAACACTGAAGCTTTCTTT. Its protein product is CASSQGRGNTEAFF. The genes are TRBV11-2 and TRBJ1-1; D perhaps matches TRBD1 (5 bases). Germline V gene data show CDR1 as SGHAT and CDR2 as FQNNGV. The length of the CDR3 is 14 residues. Deletions cut 5 bases from V and 1 base from J, with 11 bases between.

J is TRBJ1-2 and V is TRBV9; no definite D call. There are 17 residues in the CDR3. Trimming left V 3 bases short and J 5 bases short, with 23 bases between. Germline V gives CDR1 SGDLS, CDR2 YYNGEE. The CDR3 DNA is TGTGCCAGCAGCGAGGCCCCCGGGAGGGTTATCCTTTATGGCTACACCTTC. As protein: CASSEAPGRVILYGYTF.

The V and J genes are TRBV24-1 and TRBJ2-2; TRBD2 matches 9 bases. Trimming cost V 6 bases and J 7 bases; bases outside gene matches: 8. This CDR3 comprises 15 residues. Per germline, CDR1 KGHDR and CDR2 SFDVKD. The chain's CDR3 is CATSRGGALGGELFF. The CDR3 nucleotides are TGTGCCACCAGTCGCGGGGGGGCCTTGGGCGGGGAGCTGTTTTTT.

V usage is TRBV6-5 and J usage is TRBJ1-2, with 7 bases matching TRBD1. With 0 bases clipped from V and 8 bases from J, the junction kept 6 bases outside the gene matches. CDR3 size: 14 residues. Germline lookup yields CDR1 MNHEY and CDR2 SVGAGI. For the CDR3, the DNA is TGTGCCAGCAGTTACTCAGGAGACAGGGCCGGCTACACCTTC. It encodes CASSYSGDRAGYTF.

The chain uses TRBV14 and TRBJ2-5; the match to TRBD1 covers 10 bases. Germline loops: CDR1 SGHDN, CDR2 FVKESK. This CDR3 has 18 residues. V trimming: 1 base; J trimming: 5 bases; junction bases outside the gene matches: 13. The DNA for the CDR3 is TGTGCCAGCAGCCAAGGGTCCCCGACAGGGGGCCCTACGGAGACCCAGTACTTC. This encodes CASSQGSPTGGPTETQYF.